Listed below are T cell receptor beta chains from one sample, sequenced in a study of OX40 agonist ivuxolimab in advanced cancers. The method was immunoSEQ multiplex PCR; TCRdb's version includes in-frame clones alone and lacks a portion of them. The data show some 77,000 clones, about four fifths seen once. Specimen: CD4+ or CD8+ T cells sorted from blood, collected in a trial of the OX40 agonist ivuxolimab. The receptors were gathered from an adult with an advanced solid tumor such as melanoma, head and neck, liver or kidney cancer. The CDR3 runs from the conserved cysteine through the conserved F or W. Each record gives: clone size, D gene, V gene, J gene, CDR3 DNA, CDR3 protein. D genes are given only for firm matches. Size tells how often a clone was seen (once, few, many) or the class of an expanded clone, and some rows leave it out.

clone size: .
D gene: .
V gene: TRBV2
J gene: TRBJ2-2
CDR3 DNA: TGTGCCAGCACCCGGGACTCGACGAACACCGGGGAGCTGTTTTTT
CDR3 protein: CASTRDSTNTGELFF

clone size: few
D gene: TRBD1
V gene: TRBV30
J gene: TRBJ1-5
CDR3 DNA: TGTGCCTGGGGGGACAGACCTAATCAGCCCCAGCATTTT
CDR3 protein: CAWGDRPNQPQHF

clone size: .
D gene: TRBD1
V gene: TRBV5-4
J gene: TRBJ1-1
CDR3 DNA: TGTGCCAGCAGCCAGGACAGGGGTTCGGTTGAAGCTTTCTTT
CDR3 protein: CASSQDRGSVEAFF

clone size: few
D gene: TRBD1
V gene: TRBV27
J gene: TRBJ1-5
CDR3 DNA: TGTGCCAGCTCGGACAGGGAGAGTCAGCCCCAGCATTTT
CDR3 protein: CASSDRESQPQHF

clone size: .
D gene: TRBD1
V gene: TRBV10-1
J gene: TRBJ2-5
CDR3 DNA: TGCGCCAGCAGTTCGGGACAGAAACAAGAGACCCAGTACTTC
CDR3 protein: CASSSGQKQETQYF

clone size: .
D gene: TRBD1
V gene: TRBV5-1
J gene: TRBJ1-2
CDR3 DNA: TGCGCCAGCAGCTTGGTCCCCGGGACAGGGCTTAACTATGGCTACACCTTC
CDR3 protein: CASSLVPGTGLNYGYTF

clone size: .
D gene: .
V gene: TRBV6-1
J gene: TRBJ2-7
CDR3 DNA: TGTGCCAGCACCCTGAGGTCCTACGAGCAGTACTTC
CDR3 protein: CASTLRSYEQYF

clone size: .
D gene: .
V gene: TRBV21-1
J gene: TRBJ2-6
CDR3 DNA: TGTGCCAGCAGCAAGGGGGTCCGGGCCTCTGGGGCCAACGTCCTGACTTTC
CDR3 protein: CASSKGVRASGANVLTF

clone size: .
D gene: .
V gene: TRBV6-5
J gene: TRBJ1-2
CDR3 DNA: TGTGCCAGCAGTTACTCGACCGGTGATGGCTACACCTTC
CDR3 protein: CASSYSTGDGYTF

clone size: .
D gene: TRBD2
V gene: TRBV7-9
J gene: TRBJ2-2
CDR3 DNA: TGTGCCAGCAGCCCCTCCGCGGGAGCGAACACCGGGGAGCTGTTTTTT
CDR3 protein: CASSPSAGANTGELFF

clone size: once
D gene: TRBD1
V gene: TRBV5-1
J gene: TRBJ1-2
CDR3 DNA: TGCGCCAGCAGCTTGGGGACAGGGACCTATGGCTACACCTTC
CDR3 protein: CASSLGTGTYGYTF

clone size: .
D gene: .
V gene: TRBV7-8
J gene: TRBJ1-2
CDR3 DNA: TGTGCCAGCAGCTTAAACAGGGTGGACTATGGCTACACCTTC
CDR3 protein: CASSLNRVDYGYTF

clone size: .
D gene: .
V gene: TRBV28
J gene: TRBJ1-2
CDR3 DNA: TGTGCCAGCACCCCCGAGGGGAGAGGCTACACCTTC
CDR3 protein: CASTPEGRGYTF

clone size: few
D gene: .
V gene: TRBV19
J gene: TRBJ1-6
CDR3 DNA: TGTGCCAGTAGTGTCTCCTATAATTCACCCCTCCACTTT
CDR3 protein: CASSVSYNSPLHF

clone size: .
D gene: TRBD1
V gene: TRBV18
J gene: TRBJ1-5
CDR3 DNA: TGTGCCAGCTCACCTTTCCGGGACAGAGACAATCAGCCCCAGCATTTT
CDR3 protein: CASSPFRDRDNQPQHF

clone size: .
D gene: .
V gene: TRBV5-4
J gene: TRBJ2-5
CDR3 DNA: TGTGCCAGCAGCCTGCTAGGGACCCCCAGGCGGGAGACCCAGTACTTC
CDR3 protein: CASSLLGTPRRETQYF

clone size: .
D gene: .
V gene: TRBV9
J gene: TRBJ1-2
CDR3 DNA: TGTGCCAGCAGCGTAGTTCGCACCACTAACTATGGCTACACCTTC
CDR3 protein: CASSVVRTTNYGYTF